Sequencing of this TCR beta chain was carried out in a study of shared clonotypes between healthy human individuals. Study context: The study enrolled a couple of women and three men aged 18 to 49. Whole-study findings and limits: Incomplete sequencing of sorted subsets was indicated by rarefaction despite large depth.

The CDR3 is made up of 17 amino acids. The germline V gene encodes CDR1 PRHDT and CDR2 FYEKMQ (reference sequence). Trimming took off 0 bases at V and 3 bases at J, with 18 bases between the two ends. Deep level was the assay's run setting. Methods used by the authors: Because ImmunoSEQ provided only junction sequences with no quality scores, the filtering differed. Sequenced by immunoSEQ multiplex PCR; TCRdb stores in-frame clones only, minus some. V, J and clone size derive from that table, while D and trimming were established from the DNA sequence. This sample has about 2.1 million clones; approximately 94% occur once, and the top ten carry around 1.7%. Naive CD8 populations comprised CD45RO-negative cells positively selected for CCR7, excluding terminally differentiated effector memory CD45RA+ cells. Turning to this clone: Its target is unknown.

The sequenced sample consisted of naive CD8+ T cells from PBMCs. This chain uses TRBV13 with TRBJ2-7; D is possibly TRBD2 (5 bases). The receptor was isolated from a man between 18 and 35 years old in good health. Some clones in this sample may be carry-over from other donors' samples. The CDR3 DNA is TGTGCCAGCAGCTTAGGCGGGGATAGCGAGGGCCTCTACGAGCAGTACTTC. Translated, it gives CASSLGGDSEGLYEQYF.